The next 5 T cell receptor beta chains were all read from a single sample in a study of regulatory T cells in long-lasting Graves disease. In building TCR beta libraries, iRepertoire HTBI primers were used together with Arm-PCR of CDR3 regions. TCRdb fed the multiplex PCR reads into MiXCR, producing one record per CDR3 protein. The sample consists of hundreds of thousands of distinct CDR3 sequences, less than 15% of them appearing once. Time point indicated: newly diagnosed GD, antithyroid drugs for less than 3 months. PBMCs were the source of the RNA used for TCR sequencing. These data were likewise used in another study, on T cells in Graves' hyperthyroidism and ophthalmopathy.

The sequencing here drew on peripheral blood mononuclear cells (PBMCs), taken at new diagnosis, from a patient treated with antithyroid drugs. These receptors were obtained from a man in his thirties or forties with Graves disease.

This clonotype was counted many times. V and J are TRBV24-1 and TRBJ2-1; 9 positions agree with TRBD1. V lost 5 bases to trimming and J lost 8 bases; unmatched junction nucleotides: 12. The CDR3 is 16 residues long. Germline V gives CDR1 KGHDR, CDR2 SFDVKD. The chain's CDR3 is CATSVSGQGNDDEQFF. The CDR3 DNA follows: TGTGCCACCAGTGTCTCCGGACAGGGGAACGACGATGAGCAGTTCTTC.

This clonotype was observed at least ten times. Here the CDR3 DNA reads TGTGCCAGCAGCCCATTGGGGGTGGCAGTTCCCTACGAGCAGTACTTC. Amino acids: CASSPLGVAVPYEQYF. This chain joins TRBV11-2 and TRBJ2-7, with D possibly called TRBD1 or TRBD2 (5 bases each). This CDR3 has 16 residues. V was shortened by 5 bases and J by 2 bases, with 19 bases between the two germline ends. The V gene's germline CDR1 is SGHAT and CDR2 FQNNGV.

This clonotype was counted at least ten times. CDR3 coding DNA: TGTGCCAGCAGCCCCGGGACAGGGGCGGCTTTCTTT. Protein: CASSPGTGAAFF. The chain has TRBV7-2 and TRBJ1-1, with TRBD1 matching over 10 bases. The length of the CDR3 is 12 residues. Per the germline V gene, CDR1 is SGHTA and CDR2 is FQGNSA. V gave up 5 bases and J gave up 11 bases; unmatched junction bases: 5.

The chain joins TRBV10-1 to TRBJ2-3, with 7 positions matching TRBD2. The CDR3 sequence is 16 residues long. V lost 0 bases, J lost 2 bases, and 5 bases stayed unmatched. CDR1 is WNHNN, CDR2 SYGVQD, per germline (reference sequence). CDR3 protein: CASSESLAGYTDTQYF. The CDR3 DNA reads TGCGCCAGCAGTGAGTCATTAGCGGGCTACACAGATACGCAGTATTTT.

This clonotype was counted many times. The V and J genes are TRBV11-2 and TRBJ2-1, with 10 bases fitting TRBD2. In germline, CDR1 is SGHAT, CDR2 FQNNGV. J gave up 9 bases and V 5 bases, and 10 bases lay outside the gene matches. This CDR3 contains 15 residues. This CDR3 reads CASSPVAGGWGEQFF. The CDR3 region has the DNA TGTGCCAGCAGCCCCGTAGCGGGAGGTTGGGGTGAGCAGTTCTTC.